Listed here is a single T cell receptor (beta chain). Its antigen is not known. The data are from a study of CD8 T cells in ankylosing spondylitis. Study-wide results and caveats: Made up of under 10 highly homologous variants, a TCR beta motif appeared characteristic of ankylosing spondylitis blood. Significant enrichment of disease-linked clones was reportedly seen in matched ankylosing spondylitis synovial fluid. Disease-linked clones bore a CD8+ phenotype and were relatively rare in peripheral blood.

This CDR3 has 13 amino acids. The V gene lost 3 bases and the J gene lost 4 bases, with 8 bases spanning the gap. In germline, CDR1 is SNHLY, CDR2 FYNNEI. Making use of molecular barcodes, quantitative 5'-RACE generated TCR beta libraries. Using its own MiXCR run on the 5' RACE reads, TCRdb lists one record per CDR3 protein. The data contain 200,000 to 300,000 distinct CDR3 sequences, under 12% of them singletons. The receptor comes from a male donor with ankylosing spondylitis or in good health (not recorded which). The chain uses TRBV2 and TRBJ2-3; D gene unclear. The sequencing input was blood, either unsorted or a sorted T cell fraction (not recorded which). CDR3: CASSETGADTQYF. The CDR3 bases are TGTGCCAGCAGTGAGACTGGTGCAGATACGCAGTATTTT.